What follows describes a single T cell receptor (beta chain). The antigen is unknown. This CDR3 contains 13 residues. Germline V gene sequence: CDR1 MNHEY, CDR2 SMNVEV (reference sequence). Expressed TCRB transcripts got sequenced, as all isolated RNA was reverse transcribed. TCRdb's table, derived via immunoSEQ multiplex PCR, lists solely in-frame clones and lacks some. This table has some 500,000 clones, roughly an eighth appearing once. This record comes from a study of beta chain features in type 1 diabetes. Study-wide results and caveats: Patients with Type 1 diabetes showed moderately but significantly shorter TCRB CDR3s in all four CD4+ subsets.

Cells sorted by CD45RO/CCR7/CD25/CD127/CD95/CD27 comprised CD4+ naive, central memory, regulatory and stem cell-like memory cells. The source material was naive CD4+ T cells from blood. J is TRBJ2-3 and V is TRBV27, with D unresolved. The clonotype comes from a woman younger than 30 in good health. CDR3 protein: CDNPVPHTDTQYF. DNA for the CDR3: TGTGACAACCCCGTGCCCCACACAGATACGCAGTATTTT.